This T cell receptor (beta chain) was captured by sequencing in a study of cytomegalovirus exposure and HLA in healthy donors (dated 2017 in TCRdb). Regarding the study in general: The 666 repertoires of the first cohort and the roughly 120 validation repertoires were produced on the same platform, according to a later analysis. The study aimed to test whether signatures of past pathogen exposure could be identified by cataloging public T cell receptors. A separate validation cohort of roughly 110 different subjects was used in addition to the roughly 670-subject first cohort. High-throughput TCR immunosequencing, statistical association of individual TCRs with disease status, and machine learning were combined to predict cytomegalovirus infection status.

A note on this clone: What antigen it recognizes has not been identified. The junction does not match germline at one end; this may be a read error.

Separate from the approximately 700-subject first cohort, the validation cohort of about 130 subjects was the group to which the donors belonged. General findings and caveats noted by the study authors: Three of the identified cytomegalovirus-associated TCR beta chains were confirmed in vitro to be specific for cytomegalovirus antigens. The study gave a list of about 160 TCR beta chains associated with cytomegalovirus. It was suggested by the authors that the approach could potentially be generalized to other disease states and immunological phenotypes. Most TCR sequences were seen in very few donors, while some public TCRs were found in many individuals. The validation cohort had no HLA typing available for a later analysis, so co-occurrence within that cohort was assessed over all 130 or so repertoires. In a later analysis, TCRs clustered in the first cohort were found to also tend to co-occur in the 130 or so validation repertoires, with about 93% of cluster scores above 0. In both the original and validation cohorts, the classifier was reported to diagnose cytomegalovirus status with high specificity and sensitivity.

CDR1 and CDR2, per the germline V gene, are SGHRS and YFSETQ. Spanning cysteine to phenylalanine, the CDR3 consists of 17 amino acids. Only the CDR3 DNA stays, 51 bases, in frame from base 1. The receptor library was made with the immunoSEQ multiplex PCR assay. For the original study's pipeline: A statistical classification framework was developed to diagnose cytomegalovirus status using the catalog of TCR beta chain sequences. TCRdb obtained this table from immuneACCESS and retained in-frame rearrangements with V and J assigned. These tables miss some clones; where compared with another copy, unresolved V genes account for less than half of the shortfall, and the remainder is unexplained. V and J calls and clone size follow that table, whereas D and trimming were derived from the DNA. Across this sample there are 170,000 or so clones, with 80% to 85% seen only once. The biggest ten clones account for roughly 2.8% of the sample.

This clonotype was obtained from a young woman in good health and CMV-seropositive. Sequenced material: PBMCs. The sequence joins TRBV5-1 to TRBJ2-1; the junction holds 12 bases that match TRBD2. The encoded CDR3 is CASSLVASGGARYEQFF. The DNA sequence follows: TGCGCCAGCAGTTTGGTGGCTAGCGGGGGGGCTAGGTATGAGCAGTTCTTC.